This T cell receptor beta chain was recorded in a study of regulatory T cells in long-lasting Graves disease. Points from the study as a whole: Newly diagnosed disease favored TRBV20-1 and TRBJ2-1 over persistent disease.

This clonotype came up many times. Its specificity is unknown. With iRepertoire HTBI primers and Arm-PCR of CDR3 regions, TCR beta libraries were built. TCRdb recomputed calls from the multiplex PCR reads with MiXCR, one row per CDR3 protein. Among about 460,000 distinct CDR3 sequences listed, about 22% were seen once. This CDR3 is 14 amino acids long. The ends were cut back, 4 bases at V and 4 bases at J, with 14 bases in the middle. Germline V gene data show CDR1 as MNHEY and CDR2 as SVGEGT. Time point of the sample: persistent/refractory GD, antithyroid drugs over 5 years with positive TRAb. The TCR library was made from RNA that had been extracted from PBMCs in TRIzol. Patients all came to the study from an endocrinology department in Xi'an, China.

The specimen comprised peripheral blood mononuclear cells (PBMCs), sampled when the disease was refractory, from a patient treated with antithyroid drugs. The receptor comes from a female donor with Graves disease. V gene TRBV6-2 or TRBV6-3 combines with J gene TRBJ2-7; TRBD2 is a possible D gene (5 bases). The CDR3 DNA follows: TGTGCCAGCAGTTCCCCGGGAAATCTGTACGAGCAGTACTTC. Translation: CASSSPGNLYEQYF.